This entry lists 3 T cell receptor beta chains sequenced from one sample in a study of human T cells and chemical hapten exposure. TCRdb re-called the RACE reads through MiXCR, storing one row per CDR3 protein. The profile shows roughly 100,000 distinct CDR3 sequences, 8% to 13% of them singletons. Time point: patch test 1, 2 weeks after DPC sensitization. Treatment given: therapeutic diphenylcyclopropenone sensitization with weekly scalp DPC. The sample consisted of whole blood, taken in connection with sensitization to the hapten diphenylcyclopropenone (DPC). The receptors were gathered from a woman between 35 and 50 years old with alopecia areata. Some clones in this sample may be carry-over from other donors' samples.

In this sample, this clonotype turned up a few times. V is TRBV4-2 and J is TRBJ2-5; no clear D gene. The CDR3 sequence is 14 residues long. In germline, CDR1 is LGHNA, CDR2 YNFKEQ. The V gene lost 3 bases and the J gene lost 3 bases, with 11 bases spanning the gap. The CDR3 DNA reads as TGTGCCAGCAGCCAGGAGACTGGCAAAGAGACCCAGTACTTC. Translating it yields CASSQETGKETQYF.

The gene calls are TRBV10-2 and TRBJ2-6, with D tentatively TRBD1 or TRBD2 (5 bases each). V dropped 5 bases and J dropped 0 bases, with 11 bases sitting between them. This CDR3 comprises 16 residues. CDR1 and CDR2 from the germline V gene are WSHSY and SAAADI. The CDR3 sequence: CASSRTGPSGANVLTF. The CDR3, as DNA: TGCGCCAGCAGTAGGACGGGGCCCTCTGGGGCCAACGTCCTGACTTTC.

This chain links TRBV29-1 with TRBJ1-2, with a tentative D call TRBD1 (5 bases). V shed 4 bases and J shed 6 bases, with 12 bases lying between them. The CDR3 consists of 12 residues. CDR1 is SQVTM and CDR2 is ANQGSEA in the germline V gene. CDR3: CSVAGTGNGYTF. In nucleotides, the CDR3 is TGCAGCGTTGCAGGGACGGGCAATGGCTACACCTTC.